These 15 T cell receptor beta chains came from one sample sequenced in a study of blood T cell repertoires in COVID-19. Produced via immunoSEQ multiplex PCR; TCRdb's table is partial and in-frame only. Of about 240,000 clones detected, about 86% appear once; the ten largest clones hold over 7.5%. The sequencing sample was made of peripheral blood. Receptor source: a woman of 80 years or more with acute or convalescent COVID-19.

The gene calls are TRBV3-1 (or the pseudogene TRBV3-2) and TRBJ2-3; D is ambiguous. The V end was cut by 10 bases, the J end by 4 bases, with 9 bases between. In germline, CDR1 is LGHDT, CDR2 YNNKEL (reference sequence). This CDR3 has 11 amino acids. CDR3 sequence (DNA): TGTGCCACCAGGAGCGCAGATACGCAGTATTTT. It is translated as CATRSADTQYF.

CDR3 nucleotides: TGTGCCAGCAGCCGACCGGGACAGGGGGCCCATAGCTCTGGAAACACCATATATTTT. Translation: CASSRPGQGAHSSGNTIYF. The chain is built from TRBV2 and TRBJ1-3, with TRBD1 matching over 12 bases. The length of the CDR3 is 19 residues. The germline CDR1 and CDR2 sequences are SNHLY and FYNNEI. J gave up 0 bases and V 6 bases, and 12 bases lay outside the gene matches.

This chain joins TRBV19 and TRBJ1-1, with D possibly matching TRBD1 (6 bases). Per the germline V gene, CDR1 is LNHDA and CDR2 is SQIVND (reference sequence). The CDR3 is 14 amino acids. Trimming took off 6 bases at V and 1 base at J, with 12 bases between the two ends. CDR3 region: CASSRGYRNTEAFF. CDR3 DNA: TGTGCCAGTAGCAGGGGTTACCGGAACACTGAAGCTTTCTTT. Drawing the rest from reference TRBV19 and TRBJ1-1, the complete variable domain is DGGITQSPKYLFRKEGQNVTLSCEQNLNHDAMYWYRQDPGQGLRLIYYSQIVNDFQKGDIAEGYSVSREKKESFPLTVTSAQKNPTAFYLCASSRGYRNTEAFFGQGTRLTVV.

The V and J genes are TRBV27 and TRBJ2-1, with TRBD1 matching over 10 bases. Unmatched junction bases numbered 12, after V lost 6 bases and J lost 4 bases. The CDR3 is 17 residues long. CDR1 is MNHEY and CDR2 is SMNVEV in the germline V gene (reference sequence). CDR3 sequence (DNA): TGTGCCAGCAGACCAACCTTGGACAGGGGGATGTACAATGAGCAGTTCTTC. Encoded protein: CASRPTLDRGMYNEQFF.

The CDR3 DNA follows: TGCGCCAGCAGCCAGGGGCTAGCGGGGGTTGGAAAGACCCAGTACTTC. Protein product: CASSQGLAGVGKTQYF. This rearrangement joins TRBV4-1 to TRBJ2-5; TRBD2 matches 10 bases. CDR3 length equals 16 residues. Germline V gene sequence: CDR1 MGHRA, CDR2 YSYEKL. Trimming removed 3 bases from V and 6 bases from J; junction bases left unmatched: 10.

V and J are TRBV19 and TRBJ2-6; tentative D call: TRBD1 (5 bases). Germline-derived CDR1 and CDR2 are LNHDA and SQIVND (reference sequence). This CDR3 spans 17 amino acids. The ends were cut back, 3 bases at V and 0 bases at J, with 12 bases in the middle. The CDR3 loop is CASSIRWGDSGANVLTF. The CDR3 nucleotides are TGTGCCAGTAGTATCCGTTGGGGCGACTCTGGGGCCAACGTCCTGACTTTC.

This clone was seen just once. V gene TRBV5-4 combines with J gene TRBJ1-5, with D perhaps matching TRBD1 (5 bases). V was cut by 4 bases and J by 0 bases, with 8 bases left in between. CDR3 length equals 14 residues. Germline V gene data show CDR1 as SGHNT and CDR2 as YYREEE (reference sequence). The CDR3 protein is CASSRGDSNQPQHF. CDR3 bases: TGTGCCAGCAGCCGGGGGGATAGCAATCAGCCCCAGCATTTT.

The chain employs TRBV3-1 (or the pseudogene TRBV3-2) and TRBJ1-3, with unresolved D. The CDR3 sequence is 14 residues long. Germline V lookup: CDR1 LGHDT, CDR2 YNNKEL (reference sequence). V lost 4 bases, J lost 0 bases, and 7 bases lay in between. Written as DNA, the CDR3 is TGTGCCAGCAGCCGTACATACTCTGGAAACACCATATATTTT. This sequence encodes CASSRTYSGNTIYF.

The gene calls are TRBV4-1 and TRBJ1-1; D may be TRBD1 (6 bases). The CDR3 runs 14 residues. V lost 4 bases and J 3 bases, leaving 12 bases between the germline ends. CDR1 MGHRA and CDR2 YSYEKL come from the germline V gene. This chain's CDR3 is CASSRRAGDTEAFF. Written as DNA, the CDR3 is TGCGCCAGCAGCCGCCGGGCAGGGGACACTGAAGCTTTCTTT.

This rearrangement joins TRBV19 to TRBJ1-5; unclear D gene. CDR1 and CDR2 from the germline V gene are LNHDA and SQIVND (reference sequence). The CDR3 has 14 amino acids. Trimming took 8 bases from V and 9 from J, leaving 20 bases between them. CDR3 bases: TGTGCCAGTGGGCCCTCGGAGGCGTCAGGGCCCCAGCATTTT. Amino acid sequence: CASGPSEASGPQHF.

The genes are TRBV10-3 and TRBJ1-6; no definite D call. The CDR3 loop spans 13 amino acids. CDR1 and CDR2 (germline): ENHRY, SYGVKD. Trimming shortened V by 2 bases and J by 8 bases, and 7 bases separated the two germline ends. CDR3 in amino acids: CAISEREDSPLHF. The CDR3 region has the DNA TGTGCCATCAGTGAGCGGGAGGATTCACCCCTCCACTTT.

The rearrangement uses TRBV2 and TRBJ1-4; 12 bases are shared with TRBD1. Germline V gene sequence: CDR1 SNHLY, CDR2 FYNNEI. CDR3 length equals 15 residues. The V gene end was trimmed by 7 bases and the J gene end by 3 bases; junction bases not matched to a gene: 3. CDR3 nucleotides: TGTGCCAGCACGGGACAGGGGGCTGCTAATGAAAAACTGTTTTTT. As protein: CASTGQGAANEKLFF. The full variable domain, completed using reference TRBV2 and TRBJ1-4, is EPEVTQTPSHQVTQMGQEVILRCVPISNHLYFYWYRQILGQKVEFLVSFYNNEISEKSEIFDDQFSVERPDGSNFTLKIRSTKLEDSAMYFCASTGQGAANEKLFFGSGTQLSVL.

This clone has only one observation. The chain uses TRBV6-5 and TRBJ1-3; tentatively, D is TRBD1 (6 bases). Trimming removed 7 bases at V and 4 bases at J, with 11 bases between. CDR1 is MNHEY and CDR2 is SVGAGI in the germline V gene. This CDR3 is 13 amino acids long. CDR3 loop: CASTGGPGNTIYF. The CDR3, as DNA: TGTGCCAGCACCGGGGGGCCCGGAAACACCATATATTTT.

V and J are TRBV20-1 and TRBJ1-2; TRBD1 aligns across 9 bases. Trimming cost V 3 bases and J 4 bases; bases outside gene matches: 6. Germline V gene data show CDR1 as DFQATT and CDR2 as SNEGSKA (reference sequence). The CDR3 runs 14 residues. The DNA for the CDR3 is TGCAGTGCTAGTCTGGGACAGGGAGGCTATGGCTACACCTTC. This gives the protein CSASLGQGGYGYTF.

The rearrangement uses TRBV5-1 and TRBJ2-1; 7 nucleotides match TRBD2. The CDR3 spans 12 residues. Per the germline V gene, CDR1 is SGHRS and CDR2 is YFSETQ. The junction had 5 bases not matched to a gene; V was cut back by 4 bases and J by 10 bases. CDR3 nucleotides: TGCGCCAGCAGCCCGGGGGGTAGCGAGCAGTTCTTC. Its protein product is CASSPGGSEQFF.